This T cell receptor (beta chain) was sequenced for a study of blood T cell repertoires in COVID-19. This table comes from immunoSEQ multiplex PCR, and its TCRdb copy is limited to in-frame clones, with some not included. The table has about 50,000 clones, roughly nine tenths seen once. The count of this clone is one. The sequence was collected from a human donor in a cohort sampled during active COVID-19. Material for sequencing was peripheral blood.

CDR3: CASSYGGGGFSPLHF. CDR3 bases: TGTGCCAGCAGTTACGGGGGGGGAGGCTTTTCACCCCTCCACTTT. The chain carries TRBV6-5 and TRBJ1-6; tentative D call: TRBD1 (5 bases). The CDR3 runs 15 residues. Deletions cut 2 bases from V and 9 bases from J, with 14 bases between. Germline assignment: CDR1 MNHEY and CDR2 SVGAGI.